The 16 T cell receptor beta chains presented below share a single source sample, sequenced in a study of post-analysis software for immune sequencing data. Study-wide findings and caveats: TRBV5-6, TRBV5-1 and TRBV20-1 were among several TRBV segments more frequent in patients than controls.

Their antigens are not known. Unique molecular identifiers were carried by the TCR beta cDNA libraries. TCRdb used MiXCR to reprocess the PCR reads, holding one entry per CDR3 protein. The sample consists of hundreds of thousands of distinct CDR3 sequences, around 27% of them appearing once. The sample was blood. These receptors came from a girl under 18 with multiple sclerosis.

This sequence joins TRBV2 and TRBJ2-1; the D gene could be TRBD1 or TRBD2 (6 bases each). The CDR3 runs to 12 residues. CDR1 is SNHLY, CDR2 FYNNEI, per germline. CDR3 in DNA: TGTTCCAATGTTAGGGGGGCCAATGAGCAGTTCTTC. This sequence encodes CSNVRGANEQFF.

This chain joins TRBV28 and TRBJ1-1; D ambiguous. Germline CDR1 MDHEN, CDR2 SYDVKM. The CDR3 has 12 residues. V lost 3 bases and J 5 bases, leaving 7 bases between the germline ends. The CDR3 loop reads CASSFLGTEAFF. Written as DNA, the CDR3 is TGTGCCAGCAGTTTTTTGGGGACTGAAGCTTTCTTT.

This clonotype was recorded a few times. The chain joins TRBV18 to TRBJ2-1, with D perhaps TRBD1 or TRBD2 (5 bases each). The CDR3 sequence is 13 residues long. V dropped 5 bases and J dropped 5 bases, with 10 bases sitting between them. Germline V gene data show CDR1 as KGHSH and CDR2 as LQKENI. CDR3 amino acids: CASSTTGHNEQFF. CDR3 sequence (DNA): TGTGCCAGCTCAACCACGGGACACAATGAGCAGTTCTTC.

The chain has TRBV29-1 and TRBJ2-3, with D possibly being TRBD1 (6 bases). Germline values: CDR1 SQVTM, CDR2 ANQGSEA. The CDR3 is 13 amino acids. Trimming took 3 bases from V and 2 from J, leaving 9 bases between them. This chain's CDR3 is CSVDRGHTDTQYF. The DNA for the CDR3 is TGCAGCGTTGACAGGGGACACACAGATACGCAGTATTTT.

The J gene is TRBJ2-1, the V gene TRBV29-1; perhaps D is TRBD1 or TRBD2 (5 bases each). V lost 2 bases to trimming and J lost 7 bases, with 12 bases between them. The germline V gene encodes CDR1 SQVTM and CDR2 ANQGSEA. CDR3 length equals 13 residues. The CDR3 reads CSVELTWGNEQFF. The CDR3 region has the DNA TGCAGCGTTGAACTAACTTGGGGGAATGAGCAGTTCTTC.

This clonotype came up a few times. The rearrangement uses TRBV27 and TRBJ2-1, with 9 bases identical to TRBD1. V gave up 6 bases and J gave up 7 bases; unmatched junction bases: 7. Germline loops: CDR1 MNHEY, CDR2 SMNVEV (reference sequence). This CDR3 is 14 amino acids long. The CDR3 nucleotides are TGTGCCAGCAGCACCGGGACAGGGTGGAATGAGCAGTTCTTC. Its translation: CASSTGTGWNEQFF.

This clonotype was picked up one time. This chain joins TRBV7-2 and TRBJ1-1; TRBD1 agrees at 8 bases. In germline, CDR1 is SGHTA, CDR2 FQGNSA. Trimming at V came to 5 bases and at J to 4 bases, leaving 6 bases not matched to a gene. This CDR3 has 14 amino acids. CDR3 sequence: CASSPGGAFTEAFF. The CDR3 DNA reads as TGTGCCAGCAGCCCAGGGGGCGCTTTCACTGAAGCTTTCTTT.

The V call is TRBV5-1, the J call TRBJ2-1, with D possibly TRBD2 on 5 matching bases. The CDR3 sequence is 15 residues long. From germline, CDR1 is SGHRS and CDR2 YFSETQ. V lost 1 base and J lost 0, with 8 bases in between. CDR3 protein: CASSLPRDSYNEQFF. The CDR3 nucleotides are TGCGCCAGCAGCTTGCCCCGGGACTCCTACAATGAGCAGTTCTTC.

Only a few counts were recorded for this clonotype. The chain carries TRBV6-5 and TRBJ1-5; possible D gene TRBD1, 5 bases. The germline CDR1 and CDR2 sequences are MNHEY and SVGAGI. The CDR3 is made up of 13 amino acids. V gave up 8 bases and J gave up 0 bases, with 8 bases separating them. CDR3 DNA: TGTGCCAGCCGACAGTATAGCAATCAGCCCCAGCATTTT. It yields the protein CASRQYSNQPQHF.

DNA of the CDR3: TGTGCCAGCAGTCGAATCCTAAATCCAACCTACGAGCAGTACTTC. As protein: CASSRILNPTYEQYF. The genes are TRBV7-2 and TRBJ2-7; D gene unclear. V gave up 6 bases and J gave up 2 bases, with 17 bases separating them. This CDR3 contains 15 residues. Germline assignment: CDR1 SGHTA and CDR2 FQGNSA.

This rearrangement joins TRBV4-1 to TRBJ1-1; D is undetermined. From germline, CDR1 is MGHRA and CDR2 YSYEKL. Trimming cost V 0 bases and J 2 bases, with 10 bases left between them. This CDR3 region has 15 residues. The DNA of the CDR3 is TGCGCCAGCAGCCAAGATCGGTCGGTTAACACTGAAGCTTTCTTT. The encoded protein is CASSQDRSVNTEAFF.

Points on this clonotype: The junction departs from the called germline gene at one end, perhaps through a read error. The CDR3 sequence: CAASRDLWQRITDTQYF. For the CDR3, the DNA is TGTGCCGCCAGCAGAGATCTTTGGCAGCGAATCACAGATACGCAGTATTTT. This chain joins TRBV15 and TRBJ2-3, with D unresolved. This CDR3 region has 17 residues. Germline V CDR1 and CDR2: LNHNV, YYDKDF (reference sequence).

The chain carries TRBV7-9 and TRBJ2-1, with 9 nucleotides matching TRBD1. The CDR3 has 15 residues. Germline V gives CDR1 SEHNR, CDR2 FQNEAQ (reference sequence). The J segment lost 7 bases and the V segment lost 0 bases, leaving 4 bases of the junction unmatched. The CDR3 nucleotides read TGTGCCAGCAGCTTAGCTGGGACAGGGCGGAATGAGCAGTTCTTC. This sequence encodes CASSLAGTGRNEQFF.

This clonotype showed up many times. V and J are TRBV20-1 and TRBJ2-5; 8 bases agree with TRBD2. Germline V gene sequence: CDR1 DFQATT, CDR2 SNEGSKA (reference sequence). V shed 3 bases, J shed 4 bases, and the junction held 10 bases outside the gene matches. This CDR3 region has 15 residues. The CDR3: CSASYNGREGETQYF. Written as DNA, the CDR3 is TGCAGTGCTAGTTACAACGGGAGGGAGGGAGAGACCCAGTACTTC.

V and J are TRBV7-9 and TRBJ2-5; D is possibly TRBD2 (5 bases). Trimming removed 3 bases from V and 1 base from J, with 12 bases in between. The CDR3 sequence is 15 residues long. Germline lookup yields CDR1 SEHNR and CDR2 FQNEAQ (reference sequence). The CDR3 is CASSFEGQLQETQYF. CDR3 in DNA: TGTGCCAGCAGCTTCGAGGGCCAGCTCCAAGAGACCCAGTACTTC.

The chain employs TRBV12-3 or TRBV12-4 and TRBJ1-4; no definite D call. Trimming cost V 1 base and J 8 bases, with 14 bases left between them. The length of the CDR3 is 15 residues. CDR3 region: CASSLGRVRYEKLFF. The DNA of the CDR3 is TGTGCCAGCAGTTTAGGCCGGGTCCGGTACGAAAAACTGTTTTTT.